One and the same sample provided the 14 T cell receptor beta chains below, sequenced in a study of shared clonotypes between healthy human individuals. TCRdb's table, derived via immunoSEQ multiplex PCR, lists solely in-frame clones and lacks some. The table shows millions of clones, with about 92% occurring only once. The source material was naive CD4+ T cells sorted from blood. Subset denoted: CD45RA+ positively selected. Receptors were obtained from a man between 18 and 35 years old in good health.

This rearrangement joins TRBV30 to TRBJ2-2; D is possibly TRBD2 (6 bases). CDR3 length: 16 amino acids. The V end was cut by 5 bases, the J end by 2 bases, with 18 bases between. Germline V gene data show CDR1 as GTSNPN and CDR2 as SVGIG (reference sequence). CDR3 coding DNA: TGTGCCTGGCACTATAACCGGGGACTTAACACCGGGGAGCTGTTTTTT. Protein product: CAWHYNRGLNTGELFF. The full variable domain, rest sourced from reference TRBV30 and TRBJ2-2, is SQTIHQWPATLVQPVGSPLSLECTVEGTSNPNLYWYRQAAGRGLQLLFYSVGIGQISSEVPQNLSASRPQDRQFILSSKKLLLSDSGFYLCAWHYNRGLNTGELFFGEGSRLTVL.

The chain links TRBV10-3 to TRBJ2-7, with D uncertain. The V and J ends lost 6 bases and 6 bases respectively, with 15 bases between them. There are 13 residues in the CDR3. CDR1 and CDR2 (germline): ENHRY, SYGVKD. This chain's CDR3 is CAIRPPTRSEQYF. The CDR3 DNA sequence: TGTGCCATCAGACCTCCGACCCGGAGCGAGCAGTACTTC.

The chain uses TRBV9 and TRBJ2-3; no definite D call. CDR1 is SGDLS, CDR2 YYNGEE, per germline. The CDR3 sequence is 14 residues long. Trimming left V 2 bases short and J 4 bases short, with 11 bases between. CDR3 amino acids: CASSVMITSDTQYF. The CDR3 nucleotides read TGTGCCAGCAGCGTGATGATCACCTCAGATACGCAGTATTTT.

The CDR3, as DNA: TGTGCCAGTAGTATAATCGGCGGGAGGGCCTCCCACCACACCGGGGAGCTGTTTTTT. Its translation: CASSIIGGRASHHTGELFF. The chain employs TRBV19 and TRBJ2-2, with 9 bases lining up with TRBD2. The CDR3 has 19 amino acids. CDR1 is LNHDA and CDR2 is SQIVND in the germline V gene (reference sequence). V lost 2 bases, J lost 3 bases, and 13 bases stayed unmatched.

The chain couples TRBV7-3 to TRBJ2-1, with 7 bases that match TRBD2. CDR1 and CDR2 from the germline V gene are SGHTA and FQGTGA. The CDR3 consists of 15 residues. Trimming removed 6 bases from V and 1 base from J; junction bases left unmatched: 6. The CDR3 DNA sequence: TGTGCCAGCAGTTTTAAGCGGGGTTCCTACAATGAGCAGTTCTTC. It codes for CASSFKRGSYNEQFF.

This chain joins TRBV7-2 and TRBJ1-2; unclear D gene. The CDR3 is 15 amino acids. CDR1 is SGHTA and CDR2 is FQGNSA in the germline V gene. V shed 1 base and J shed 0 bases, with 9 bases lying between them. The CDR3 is CASSLDGRTNYGYTF. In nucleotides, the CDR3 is TGTGCCAGCAGCTTAGATGGCAGAACTAACTATGGCTACACCTTC.

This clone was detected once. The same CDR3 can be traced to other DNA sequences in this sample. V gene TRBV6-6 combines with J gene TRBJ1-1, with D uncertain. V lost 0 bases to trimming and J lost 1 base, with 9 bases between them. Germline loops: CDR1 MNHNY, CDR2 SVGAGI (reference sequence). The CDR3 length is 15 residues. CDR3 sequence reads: CASSYSGGRNTEAFF. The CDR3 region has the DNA TGTGCCAGCAGTTACTCAGGCGGTAGGAACACTGAAGCTTTCTTT.

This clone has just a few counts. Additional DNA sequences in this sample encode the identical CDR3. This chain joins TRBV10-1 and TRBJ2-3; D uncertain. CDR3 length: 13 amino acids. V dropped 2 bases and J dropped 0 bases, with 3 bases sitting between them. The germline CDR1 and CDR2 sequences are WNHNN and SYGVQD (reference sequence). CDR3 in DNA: TGCGCCAGCAGTGAGGACAGCACAGATACGCAGTATTTT. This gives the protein CASSEDSTDTQYF.

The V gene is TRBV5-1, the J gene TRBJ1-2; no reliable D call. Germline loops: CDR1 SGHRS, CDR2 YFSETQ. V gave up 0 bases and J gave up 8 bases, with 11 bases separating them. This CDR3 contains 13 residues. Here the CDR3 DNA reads TGCGCCAGCAGCTTGGGAGGGATTGGGGGCTACACCTTC. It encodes CASSLGGIGGYTF.

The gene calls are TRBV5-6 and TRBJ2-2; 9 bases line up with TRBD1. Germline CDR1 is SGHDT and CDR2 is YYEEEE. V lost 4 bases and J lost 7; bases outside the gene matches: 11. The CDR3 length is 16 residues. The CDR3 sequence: CASSPVPTGGFGELFF. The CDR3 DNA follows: TGTGCCAGCAGCCCGGTGCCCACAGGGGGCTTCGGGGAGCTGTTTTTT.

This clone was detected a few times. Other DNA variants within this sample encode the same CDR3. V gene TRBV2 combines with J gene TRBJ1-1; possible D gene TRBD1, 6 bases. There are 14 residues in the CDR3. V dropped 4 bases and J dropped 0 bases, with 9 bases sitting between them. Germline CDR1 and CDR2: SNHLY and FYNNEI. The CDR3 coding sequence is TGTGCCAGCAGTGTGACAGGCATGAACACTGAAGCTTTCTTT. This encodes CASSVTGMNTEAFF.

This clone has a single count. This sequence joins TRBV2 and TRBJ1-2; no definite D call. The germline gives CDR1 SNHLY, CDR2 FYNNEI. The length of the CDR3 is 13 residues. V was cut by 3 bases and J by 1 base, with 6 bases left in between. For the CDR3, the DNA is TGTGCCAGCAGTGATGCACTTAACTATGGCTACACCTTC. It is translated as CASSDALNYGYTF.

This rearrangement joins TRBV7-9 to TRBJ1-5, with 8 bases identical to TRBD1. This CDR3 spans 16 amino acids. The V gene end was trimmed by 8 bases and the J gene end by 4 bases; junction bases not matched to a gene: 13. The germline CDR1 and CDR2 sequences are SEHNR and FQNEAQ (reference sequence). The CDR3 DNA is TGTGCCAGCGGAGGACAGGGATCGGATAGAAATCAGCCCCAGCATTTT. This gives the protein CASGGQGSDRNQPQHF.

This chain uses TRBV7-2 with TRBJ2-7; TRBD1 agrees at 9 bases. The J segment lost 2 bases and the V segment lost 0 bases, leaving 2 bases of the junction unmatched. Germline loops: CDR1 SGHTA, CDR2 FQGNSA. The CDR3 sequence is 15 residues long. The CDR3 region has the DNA TGTGCCAGCAGCTTAGCCTGGACAGGGGCCTACGAGCAGTACTTC. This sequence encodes CASSLAWTGAYEQYF.